Each of the 29 T cell receptor beta chains below was sequenced from the same sample in a study of human T cells and chemical hapten exposure. From the RACE reads, TCRdb called clonotypes with MiXCR, one entry per CDR3 protein. The top ten hold 15% to 20% of the sample, which has some 52,000 distinct CDR3 sequences, approximately 9.9% seen once. The sample's time point: patch test 3, about 24 weeks after DPC sensitization. Treatment defined: therapeutic diphenylcyclopropenone sensitization with weekly scalp DPC. The input for sequencing was whole blood, taken in connection with sensitization to the hapten diphenylcyclopropenone (DPC). Every receptor here comes from a woman in her thirties or forties with alopecia areata. Some clones in this sample may be carry-over from other donors' samples.

In the case of this clonotype: This may come from a read error, since a much larger clone is one base off. V is TRBV18 and J is TRBJ2-3; TRBD1 matches at 11 bases. Losses at the gene ends were 4 bases for V and 4 bases for J; bases not matched to a gene: 4. The CDR3 loop spans 15 amino acids. Germline CDR1 is KGHSH and CDR2 is LQKENI. The CDR3: CASSHRTGGADTQYF. The CDR3 coding sequence is TGTGCCAGCTCACACCGGACAGGGGGCGCAGATACGCAGTATTTT.

V usage is TRBV7-2 and J usage is TRBJ2-3; D not certain. The CDR3 loop spans 12 amino acids. Germline V gene lookup returns CDR1 SGHTA and CDR2 FQGNSA. The V and J ends lost 5 bases and 7 bases respectively, with 10 bases between them. This chain's CDR3 is CASSPSPNTQYF. The CDR3 region has the DNA TGTGCCAGCAGCCCCTCTCCCAATACGCAGTATTTT.

This clonotype was observed a few times. The chain links TRBV5-1 to TRBJ1-1; no firm D call. This CDR3 has 16 residues. Germline V gene data show CDR1 as SGHRS and CDR2 as YFSETQ. Trimming took 0 bases from V and 0 from J, leaving 12 bases between them. This chain's CDR3 is CASSLEKADLNTEAFF. CDR3 coding DNA: TGCGCCAGCAGCTTGGAGAAGGCAGACCTGAACACTGAAGCTTTCTTT.

This clonotype came up a few times. The J gene is TRBJ2-7, the V gene TRBV12-3 or TRBV12-4; D ambiguous. The CDR3 spans 14 residues. Trimming left V 5 bases short and J 2 bases short, with 13 bases between. CDR3 in DNA: TGTGCCAGCAGTCCCCTGTCGGGTCCCTACGAGCAGTACTTC. This encodes CASSPLSGPYEQYF.

The rearrangement links TRBV20-1 to TRBJ2-7, with 8 bases aligning to TRBD1. The trim removed 3 bases at V and 4 bases at J, leaving 11 bases unmatched. Germline CDR1 is DFQATT and CDR2 is SNEGSKA (reference sequence). The CDR3 length is 15 residues. CDR3 sequence (DNA): TGCAGTGCTAGGAAACCTGAGACAGGGGCTTACGAGCAGTACTTC. Residues: CSARKPETGAYEQYF.

The table lists this clonotype with a few counts. V is TRBV29-1 and J is TRBJ2-1; 11 bases are a match to TRBD2. Germline-derived CDR1 and CDR2 are SQVTM and ANQGSEA. The CDR3 is made up of 14 amino acids. The junction had 2 bases not matched to a gene; V was cut back by 4 bases and J by 3 bases. The CDR3 loop reads CSVVTSGDYNEQFF. DNA for the CDR3: TGCAGCGTTGTGACTAGCGGGGACTACAATGAGCAGTTCTTC.

This clonotype was recorded many times. The genes are TRBV6-1 and TRBJ1-2, with D maybe TRBD1 (6 bases). Germline lookup yields CDR1 MNHNS and CDR2 SASEGT. Trimming shortened V by 7 bases and J by 8 bases, and 23 bases separated the two germline ends. CDR3 size: 15 residues. The CDR3 loop reads CASNVGAGRRGGYTF. CDR3 bases: TGTGCCAGCAACGTGGGGGCAGGACGACGAGGCGGCTACACCTTC.

V and J are TRBV10-3 and TRBJ1-5; D remains ambiguous. The length of the CDR3 is 15 residues. Germline V gene sequence: CDR1 ENHRY, CDR2 SYGVKD. Trimming stripped 2 bases from V and 4 bases from J, with 12 bases between. CDR3 residues: CAISEGQDSNQPQHF. CDR3 in DNA: TGTGCCATCAGTGAGGGGCAGGACTCTAATCAGCCCCAGCATTTT.

This clonotype was seen more than once but under ten times. The chain employs TRBV25-1 and TRBJ1-3; D unclear. This CDR3 spans 16 amino acids. Trimming stripped 1 base from V and 2 bases from J, with 12 bases between. Germline CDR1 and CDR2: MGHDK and SYGVNS. This CDR3 reads CASSEWVGVTGNTIYF. The CDR3 DNA sequence: TGTGCCAGCAGTGAATGGGTCGGGGTAACTGGAAACACCATATATTTT.

The V and J genes are TRBV18 and TRBJ2-4; tentatively, D is TRBD1 (6 bases). The CDR3 contains 15 residues. Germline V gives CDR1 KGHSH, CDR2 LQKENI. Trimming removed 4 bases from V and 8 bases from J, with 18 bases in between. The CDR3 sequence is CASSRYQGMRDIQYF. CDR3 sequence (DNA): TGTGCCAGCTCACGTTACCAGGGGATGCGTGACATTCAGTACTTC. Full variable domain (rest looked up from reference TRBV18 and TRBJ2-4): NAGVMQNPRHLVRRRGQEARLRCSPMKGHSHVYWYRQLPEEGLKFMVYLQKENIIDESGMPKERFSAEFPKEGPSILRIQQVVRGDSAAYFCASSRYQGMRDIQYFGAGTRLSVL.

This clonotype was counted ten times or more. The V call is TRBV27, the J call TRBJ2-7; D perhaps matches TRBD1 (6 bases). Germline V gene data show CDR1 as MNHEY and CDR2 as SMNVEV (reference sequence). Trimming took 6 bases from V and 7 from J, leaving 22 bases between them. The CDR3 sequence is 15 residues long. CDR3 in amino acids: CASSPVPRTASEQYF. In nucleotides, the CDR3 is TGTGCCAGCAGCCCTGTCCCCCGGACAGCAAGTGAGCAGTACTTC.

V and J are TRBV11-2 and TRBJ2-1; possibly TRBD2 for D (7 bases). The CDR3 totals 16 residues. The V gene's germline CDR1 is SGHAT and CDR2 FQNNGV. Trimming shortened V by 0 bases and J by 5 bases, and 14 bases separated the two germline ends. CDR3 sequence (DNA): TGTGCCAGCAGCTTAGAGGGTGGGGGGGCCCACAATGAGCAGTTCTTC. It is translated as CASSLEGGGAHNEQFF.

Many counts were recorded for this clonotype. The rearrangement joins TRBV2 to TRBJ1-5; tentative D call: TRBD1 (5 bases). Per germline, CDR1 SNHLY and CDR2 FYNNEI. V dropped 0 bases and J dropped 1 base, with 13 bases sitting between them. The CDR3 sequence is 17 residues long. In DNA form, the CDR3 reads TGTGCCAGCAGTGAAGCCCCACCTGAGGGGAGCAATCAGCCCCAGCATTTT. This translates into CASSEAPPEGSNQPQHF. The full variable domain, with the rest looked up from reference TRBV2 and TRBJ1-5, is EPEVTQTPSHQVTQMGQEVILRCVPISNHLYFYWYRQILGQKVEFLVSFYNNEISEKSEIFDDQFSVERPDGSNFTLKIRSTKLEDSAMYFCASSEAPPEGSNQPQHFGDGTRLSIL.

This clonotype was seen a handful of times. This chain links TRBV30 with TRBJ2-1; no firm D call. V gave up 4 bases and J gave up 4 bases, with 14 bases separating them. Per the germline V gene, CDR1 is GTSNPN and CDR2 is SVGIG (reference sequence). The CDR3 spans 14 residues. The CDR3 region has the DNA TGTGCCTGGACACTCCGGACCCTTTACAATGAGCAGTTCTTC. Translation: CAWTLRTLYNEQFF.

This clonotype came up a few times. The DNA for the CDR3 is TGTGCCAGCAGCCACGGTACTAGCGGCCAAGAGACCCAGTACTTC. It is translated as CASSHGTSGQETQYF. The chain has TRBV12-3 or TRBV12-4 and TRBJ2-5; 8 bases align to TRBD2. With 6 bases clipped from V and 1 base from J, the junction kept 7 bases outside the gene matches. The CDR3 is made up of 15 amino acids.

At least ten counts were recorded for this clonotype. The chain links TRBV12-3 or TRBV12-4 to TRBJ1-2; unclear D gene. The CDR3 length is 12 residues. Trimming took off 6 bases at V and 1 base at J, with 6 bases between the two ends. The CDR3 protein is CASSWGNYGYTF. The DNA for the CDR3 is TGTGCCAGCAGCTGGGGTAACTATGGCTACACCTTC.

The chain recombines TRBV27 with TRBJ1-4, with a weak D call TRBD1 (5 bases). V was shortened by 3 bases and J by 2 bases, with 10 bases between the two germline ends. CDR1 MNHEY and CDR2 SMNVEV come from the germline V gene (reference sequence). CDR3 length: 15 residues. The CDR3 is CASSFSRVTNEKLFF. The CDR3 bases are TGTGCCAGCAGTTTCTCCAGGGTTACTAATGAAAAACTGTTTTTT.

CDR3 sequence reads: CASSLFDEQFF. As DNA, the CDR3 is TGTGCCAGCAGCCTTTTTGATGAGCAGTTCTTC. This chain joins TRBV7-9 and TRBJ2-1; D uncertain. Germline CDR1 is SEHNR and CDR2 is FQNEAQ (reference sequence). V shed 5 bases and J shed 8 bases, with 7 bases lying between them. CDR3 size: 11 residues.

This clonotype was found a few times. The genes are TRBV7-8 and TRBJ2-3, with 12 positions matching TRBD2. Germline V lookup: CDR1 SGHVS, CDR2 FQNEAQ. The CDR3 has 15 residues. With 6 bases clipped from V and 3 bases from J, the junction kept 4 bases outside the gene matches. The CDR3 nucleotides are TGTGCCAGCAGAGTTCTAGCGGGGGGGACAGATACGCAGTATTTT. Protein sequence: CASRVLAGGTDTQYF.

In DNA form, the CDR3 reads TGCGCCAGCAGCCAAGAGAGCCCGAGGAAGCTGTTTTTT. Encoded protein: CASSQESPRKLFF. This sequence joins TRBV4-1 and TRBJ2-2; D ambiguous. The CDR3 has 13 residues. Germline lookup yields CDR1 MGHRA and CDR2 YSYEKL. V was shortened by 0 bases and J by 12 bases, with 11 bases between the two germline ends.

This clonotype was seen ten or more times. The chain uses TRBV24-1 and TRBJ2-7; D is tentatively TRBD1 or TRBD2 (5 bases each). V gave up 5 bases and J gave up 9 bases, with 13 bases separating them. The germline V gene encodes CDR1 KGHDR and CDR2 SFDVKD. This CDR3 comprises 12 residues. For the CDR3, the DNA is TGTGCCACCAGTGCCGTGGGGACGGCGCAGTACTTC. Translation: CATSAVGTAQYF.

This clonotype was seen ten or more times. The chain couples TRBV6-1 to TRBJ2-1; D is uncertain. Germline-derived CDR1 and CDR2 are MNHNS and SASEGT. V lost 0 bases and J 9 bases, leaving 9 bases between the germline ends. The CDR3 is made up of 13 amino acids. The CDR3 DNA reads as TGTGCCAGCAGTGAAGCGATCTACTCTGAGCAGTTCTTC. This encodes CASSEAIYSEQFF.

This clonotype has ten or more counts. The chain recombines TRBV12-3 or TRBV12-4 with TRBJ2-3; 7 nucleotides line up with TRBD2. V shed 3 bases, J shed 5 bases, and the junction held 8 bases outside the gene matches. This CDR3 has 15 amino acids. CDR3 coding DNA: TGTGCCAGCAGTTTTCGCGCGGGGGAGATAGATACGCAGTATTTT. Its protein is CASSFRAGEIDTQYF.

This clonotype was seen a handful of times. The V and J genes are TRBV5-4 and TRBJ2-2; 11 bases are shared with TRBD2. The CDR3 spans 20 residues. Germline CDR1 SGHNT, CDR2 YYREEE (reference sequence). V was clipped by 5 bases and J by 13 bases; unmatched bases: 28. In DNA, the CDR3 is TGTGCCAGCAGTTCCGCAAACATGCAAACCGGGACTAGCGGCCAAAAGGGGCTGTTTTTT. Protein product: CASSSANMQTGTSGQKGLFF.

This clonotype was detected only a few times. This chain connects TRBV11-1 to TRBJ1-1; D not resolved. The CDR3 covers 14 residues. Trimming removed 1 base from V and 6 bases from J, with 12 bases in between. CDR1 and CDR2 (germline): SGHAT, FQDESV (reference sequence). CDR3 sequence: CASSLVAGRAEAFF. For the CDR3, the DNA is TGTGCCAGCAGCTTAGTGGCAGGTAGGGCTGAAGCTTTCTTT.

This clonotype was detected only a few times. This chain joins TRBV12-3 or TRBV12-4 and TRBJ2-1, with 9 nucleotides matching TRBD2. V lost 7 bases and J lost 3; bases outside the gene matches: 4. The CDR3 has 14 amino acids. CDR3 in DNA: TGTGCCAGCAAGCTAGCGGGGAACTACAATGAGCAGTTCTTC. This encodes CASKLAGNYNEQFF.

In its sample, this clonotype was seen many times. The chain joins TRBV6-2 or TRBV6-3 to TRBJ1-1; TRBD1 agrees at 9 bases. The CDR3 runs to 16 residues. The V segment lost 5 bases and the J segment 0 bases; nucleotides outside the gene matches: 7. Germline V gene sequence: CDR1 MNHEY, CDR2 SVGEGT. The CDR3 DNA reads TGTGCCAGCAGTCTACAGGGGGCGCGGATGAACACTGAAGCTTTCTTT. This sequence encodes CASSLQGARMNTEAFF.

This clonotype was seen ten or more times. The chain employs TRBV4-1 and TRBJ1-2, with D unclear. CDR3 length: 12 residues. The germline gives CDR1 MGHRA, CDR2 YSYEKL. Trimming stripped 0 bases from V and 4 bases from J, with 3 bases between. The CDR3 region is CASSQEAYGYTF. The CDR3 bases are TGCGCCAGCAGCCAAGAGGCCTATGGCTACACCTTC.

Many counts were recorded for this clonotype. This chain joins TRBV13 and TRBJ2-7, with TRBD2 matching 7 bases. This CDR3 has 16 amino acids. Germline assignment: CDR1 PRHDT and CDR2 FYEKMQ (reference sequence). The V and J ends lost 5 bases and 2 bases, in that order; junction bases with no gene match: 12. CDR3 residues: CASSTQPQSGAYEQYF. The CDR3 bases are TGTGCCAGCAGCACACAACCCCAGAGCGGGGCCTACGAGCAGTACTTC.